This entry describes one TCR beta chain. Its antigen is currently unknown. This entry is derived from a study of cytomegalovirus exposure and HLA in healthy donors. The study, taken as a whole, reports: Per a prior analysis, the majority of TCR beta V segments were productive roughly 90% or roughly 30% of the time. Among TCR beta chains, those listed as cytomegalovirus-associated numbered about 160. Most TCRs appeared rarely, but some public TCRs recurred in many donors. Later examination showed HLA-associated TCR beta chains had greater clonal expansion than equally common others.

60 Vbeta and 13 Jbeta primers were used in PCR. Repertoires were generated with immunoSEQ multiplex PCR, while TCRdb's copy carries only in-frame clones and drops some. The sample includes some 120,000 clones, over 70% of them seen just once. The specimen sequenced was PBMCs. The clonotype originates from a woman between 40 and 50 years old in good health and CMV-seropositive.

DNA for the CDR3: TGTGCCAGCAGTGAGACTAGCGGCAGCTACAATGAGCAGTTCTTC. This gives the protein CASSETSGSYNEQFF. The rearrangement uses TRBV6-4 and TRBJ2-1, with 9 positions matching TRBD2. The CDR3 is 15 residues long. Germline V CDR1 and CDR2: MRHNA, SNTAGT. V trimming: 3 bases; J trimming: 3 bases; junction bases outside the gene matches: 3.